The clone carrying this TCR beta chain was seen more than once but under ten times. Its antigen is undetermined. This sample was included in a study of early T cells in non-severe SARS-CoV-2 infection. Study-wide context: Sequencing used unsorted whole-blood bulk RNA, so chains lack pairing.

The protocol attached unique molecular identifiers to individual cDNA molecules. TCRdb itself ran the 5' RACE reads through MiXCR, one entry per CDR3 protein. The table records some 85,000 distinct CDR3 sequences, roughly 15% of them present only once. General study results and limits: The VDJdb matching leaned toward anti-spike CD8 responses and overlooked private and CD4 specificities.

This TCR came from an adult who was a healthcare worker with PCR-confirmed SARS-CoV-2 infection or an uninfected control (not recorded which). Sequencing was done on a sample of whole blood.

For the CDR3, the DNA is TGTGCCTGGAGGGAACAGGGCAACACTGAAGCTTTCTTT. Amino acid sequence: CAWREQGNTEAFF. This chain uses TRBV30 with TRBJ1-1, with D perhaps TRBD1 (6 bases). CDR1 GTSNPN and CDR2 SVGIG come from the germline V gene (reference sequence). The V and J ends lost 3 bases and 2 bases respectively, with 10 bases between them. The CDR3 is 13 amino acids.